The present TCR beta chain was sequenced within a study of T cell responses to AZD1222 COVID-19 vaccine. Study results and caveats: Baseline testing showed seropositivity in only five or six AZD1222 recipients. Of spike-specific TCRs, nearly half reportedly target regions left unmutated in variants. Scientists sampled the repertoires only once the peak T cell response had passed.

Comments on this clone: Its antigen is not known.

V was clipped by 0 bases and J by 2 bases, with 12 bases between them. CDR3 length: 16 residues. Germline lookup yields CDR1 SGDLS and CDR2 YYNGEE. Generated by immunoSEQ multiplex PCR, the TCRdb table keeps only in-frame clones and is missing some. This sample has about 83,000 clones, with just over 90% found just once. Sequencing was performed on peripheral blood, taken on day 0 of MenACWY control vaccination. The sequence came from an adult in good health. This rearrangement joins TRBV9 to TRBJ2-1; possible D gene TRBD2, 5 bases. CDR3 DNA sequence: TGTGCCAGCAGCGTAGCTGGGAGTAGTCCCTACAATGAGCAGTTCTTC. Amino acid sequence: CASSVAGSSPYNEQFF.